This entry is about one TCR beta chain. This specimen comes from a study of cytomegalovirus exposure and HLA in healthy donors. Germline loops: CDR1 MGHRA, CDR2 YSYEKL. V shed 4 bases and J 4 bases; nucleotides not matched to a gene: 5. The CDR3 runs 14 residues. The PCR ran on 60 Vbeta and 13 Jbeta primers. Measured with immunoSEQ multiplex PCR; TCRdb has only the in-frame clones, and not every one. This table lists approximately 120,000 clones. This clonotype originated in a man aged 25 to 40 in good health and CMV-seronegative. The sequencing input was PBMCs. The chain links TRBV4-1 to TRBJ2-7; 9 nucleotides line up with TRBD2. CDR3 DNA sequence: TGCGCCAGCAGCCCGAGGACTAGCGATTACGAGCAGTACTTC. The encoded protein is CASSPRTSDYEQYF.